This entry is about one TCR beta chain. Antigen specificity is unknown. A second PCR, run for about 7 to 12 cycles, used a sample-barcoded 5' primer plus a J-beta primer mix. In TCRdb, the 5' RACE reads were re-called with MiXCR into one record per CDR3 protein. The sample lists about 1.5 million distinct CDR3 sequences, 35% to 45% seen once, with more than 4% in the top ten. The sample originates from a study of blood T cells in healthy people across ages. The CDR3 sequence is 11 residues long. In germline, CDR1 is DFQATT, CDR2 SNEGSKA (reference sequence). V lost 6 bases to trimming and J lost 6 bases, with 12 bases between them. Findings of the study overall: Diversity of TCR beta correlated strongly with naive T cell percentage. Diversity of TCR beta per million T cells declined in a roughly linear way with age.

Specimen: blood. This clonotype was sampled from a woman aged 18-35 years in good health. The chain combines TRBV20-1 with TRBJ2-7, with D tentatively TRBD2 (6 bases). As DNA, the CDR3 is TGCAGTGCAGAACTAGCTCCCGAGCAGTACTTC. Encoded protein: CSAELAPEQYF.